Each of the 23 T cell receptor beta chains below was sequenced from the same sample in a study of blood T cell repertoires in COVID-19. Clones were sequenced by immunoSEQ multiplex PCR, and TCRdb holds only the in-frame ones, with some missing. The sample has roughly 59,000 clones; about 83% are singletons. What was sequenced was peripheral blood. All receptors derive from a woman older than 75 with acute or convalescent COVID-19.

This clone was detected only once. The chain is built from TRBV2 and TRBJ2-1; D is unclear. This CDR3 is 15 amino acids long. Germline V gene data show CDR1 as SNHLY and CDR2 as FYNNEI. The V gene lost 6 bases and the J gene lost 4 bases, with 16 bases spanning the gap. CDR3 nucleotide sequence: TGTGCCAGCAGCAAGTCTCATCAGGATTACAATGAGCAGTTCTTC. This encodes CASSKSHQDYNEQFF.

V and J are TRBV5-1 and TRBJ2-7, with 9 positions matching TRBD2. CDR1 is SGHRS and CDR2 is YFSETQ in the germline V gene. V shed 1 base, J shed 7 bases, and the junction held 12 bases outside the gene matches. The CDR3 length is 16 residues. This chain's CDR3 is CASSLTAGGSGGEQYF. The CDR3 DNA reads as TGCGCCAGCAGCTTGACCGCGGGAGGGTCTGGTGGGGAGCAGTACTTC.

The chain carries TRBV4-3 and TRBJ2-4, with D perhaps TRBD2 (6 bases). The CDR3 has 16 amino acids. In germline, CDR1 is LGHNA, CDR2 YSLEER. Trimming pared 0 bases from V and 6 bases from J, leaving 15 bases between. The CDR3 DNA reads TGCGCCAGCAGCCAAGAATGGTCCAGGGAGGCAAACATTCAGTACTTC. Encoded protein: CASSQEWSREANIQYF.

This chain connects TRBV7-8 to TRBJ2-5; 8 nucleotides agree with TRBD2. The CDR3 spans 14 residues. CDR1 SGHVS and CDR2 FQNEAQ come from the germline V gene. V lost 3 bases, J lost 4 bases, and 4 bases stayed unmatched. The CDR3 is CASSFNRGGETQYF. Written as DNA, the CDR3 is TGTGCCAGCAGCTTTAACCGGGGGGGAGAGACCCAGTACTTC. The variable domain in full, completed from reference TRBV7-8 and TRBJ2-5, reads GAGVSQSPRYKVAKRGQDVALRCDPISGHVSLFWYQQALGQGPEFLTYFQNEAQLDKSGLPSDRFFAERPEGSVSTLKIQRTQQEDSAVYLCASSFNRGGETQYFGPGTRLLVL.

V gene TRBV7-9 combines with J gene TRBJ2-1; 13 nucleotides align to TRBD2. V lost 4 bases, J lost 7 bases, and 10 bases stayed unmatched. The germline V gene has CDR1 SEHNR and CDR2 FQNEAQ (reference sequence). This CDR3 has 17 amino acids. CDR3 residues: CASSWGGLAGVENEQFF. Written as DNA, the CDR3 is TGTGCCAGCAGCTGGGGAGGACTAGCGGGAGTAGAAAATGAGCAGTTCTTC.

V and J are TRBV10-3 and TRBJ2-1, with 9 positions matching TRBD1. The CDR3 runs 14 residues. Germline V CDR1 and CDR2: ENHRY, SYGVKD. Losses at the gene ends were 5 bases for V and 4 bases for J; bases not matched to a gene: 3. CDR3 DNA: TGTGCCATCAGTCGACAGGGGGTATACAATGAGCAGTTCTTC. This sequence encodes CAISRQGVYNEQFF.

The CDR3 sequence is CATSDFLDREAFF. Here the CDR3 DNA reads TGTGCCACCAGTGATTTTCTGGACAGGGAGGCTTTCTTT. The genes are TRBV24-1 and TRBJ1-1, with TRBD1 matching 8 bases. The CDR3 is made up of 13 amino acids. V dropped 1 base and J dropped 11; count of bases not matched to a gene: 5. Germline lookup yields CDR1 KGHDR and CDR2 SFDVKD.

The CDR3 DNA reads as TGCGCCAGCAGCCCTCTTAACCGGGACAGGGGGAATGAGCAGTTCTTC. This encodes CASSPLNRDRGNEQFF. V gene TRBV5-1 combines with J gene TRBJ2-1, with TRBD1 matching over 11 bases. The V and J ends lost 4 bases and 7 bases, in that order; junction bases with no gene match: 10. The CDR3 is 16 residues long. Germline CDR1 SGHRS, CDR2 YFSETQ.

This clone was detected only a few times. This chain joins TRBV28 and TRBJ1-1; weak D call: TRBD1 (5 bases). Trimming took 2 bases from V and 12 from J, leaving 16 bases between them. CDR1 MDHEN and CDR2 SYDVKM come from the germline V gene. The CDR3 extends over 13 amino acids. CDR3 coding DNA: TGTGCCAGCAGTTTAGGTGGGGGGATTCGGACTTTCTTT. This sequence encodes CASSLGGGIRTFF. Drawing the rest from reference TRBV28 and TRBJ1-1, the complete variable domain is DVKVTQSSRYLVKRTGEKVFLECVQDMDHENMFWYRQDPGLGLRLIYFSYDVKMKEKGDIPEGYSVSREKKERFSLILESASTNQTSMYLCASSLGGGIRTFFGQGTRLTVV.

The rearrangement uses TRBV11-2 and TRBJ2-7; D is possibly TRBD2 (7 bases). The CDR3 has 15 residues. Per the germline V gene, CDR1 is SGHAT and CDR2 is FQNNGV. V was shortened by 0 bases and J by 0 bases, with 9 bases between the two germline ends. CDR3 bases: TGTGCCAGCAGCTTAGAGGCGGGGGCCTCCTACGAGCAGTACTTC. It yields the protein CASSLEAGASYEQYF. Full variable domain (rest looked up from reference TRBV11-2 and TRBJ2-7): EAGVAQSPRYKIIEKRQSVAFWCNPISGHATLYWYQQILGQGPKLLIQFQNNGVVDDSQLPKDRFSAERLKGVDSTLKIQPAKLEDSAVYLCASSLEAGASYEQYFGPGTRLTVT.

The V and J genes are TRBV11-1 and TRBJ1-1; unclear D gene. The V end lost 1 base, the J end lost 1 base, and 7 bases lay between the germline ends. The CDR3 has 14 amino acids. The germline gives CDR1 SGHAT, CDR2 FQDESV (reference sequence). CDR3 DNA sequence: TGTGCCAGCAGCTTAGGGACTTGGAACACTGAAGCTTTCTTT. It specifies CASSLGTWNTEAFF.

In this sample, this clone turned up a few times. The rearrangement uses TRBV12-5 and TRBJ2-3; D is unresolved. The ends were cut back, 0 bases at V and 8 bases at J, with 15 bases in the middle. Per germline, CDR1 LGHNT and CDR2 FRNRAP. This CDR3 region has 15 residues. The CDR3 reads CASGLVHSPDPTQYF. In DNA form, the CDR3 reads TGTGCTAGTGGTTTGGTACACAGTCCCGACCCTACGCAGTATTTT.

The gene calls are TRBV6-5 and TRBJ2-3; a possible D gene is TRBD1 (8 bases). Germline lookup yields CDR1 MNHEY and CDR2 SVGAGI. The CDR3 consists of 14 residues. V lost 7 bases to trimming and J lost 4 bases, with 15 bases between them. The CDR3 DNA reads TGTGCCAGCACCCGACAGGGGAGGGCAGATACGCAGTATTTT. This gives the protein CASTRQGRADTQYF.

The chain is built from TRBV9 and TRBJ1-1; 9 nucleotides align to TRBD1. The CDR3 has 15 residues. The V gene's germline CDR1 is SGDLS and CDR2 YYNGEE. Losses at the gene ends were 4 bases for V and 3 bases for J; bases not matched to a gene: 7. The CDR3 coding sequence is TGTGCCAGCAGCTCCCGGGACAGGGCAGACACTGAAGCTTTCTTT. Translating it yields CASSSRDRADTEAFF.

The chain joins TRBV5-3 to TRBJ2-3; 15 nucleotides align to TRBD2. Being an ORF, TRBV5-3 has a function that is uncertain. Trimming removed 3 bases from V and 4 bases from J; junction bases left unmatched: 6. The CDR3 is made up of 17 amino acids. The CDR3 loop is CARSSGLAGGHSDTQYF. Here the CDR3 DNA reads TGTGCCAGAAGCTCGGGACTAGCGGGGGGCCACTCAGATACGCAGTATTTT.

The chain carries TRBV19 and TRBJ2-3, with a possible D match to TRBD2 (5 bases). With 5 bases removed from V and 8 bases from J, the gap between germline ends came to 11 bases. Germline assignment: CDR1 LNHDA and CDR2 SQIVND (reference sequence). The length of the CDR3 is 12 residues. The CDR3 loop is CASSPNAGTQYF. Here the CDR3 DNA reads TGTGCCAGTAGTCCGAACGCGGGTACGCAGTATTTT.

This chain uses TRBV27 with TRBJ2-3, with 8 bases lining up with TRBD2. The CDR3 runs to 14 residues. V was pared by 3 bases and J by 7 bases, with 6 bases of the junction left unmatched. Germline V gene sequence: CDR1 MNHEY, CDR2 SMNVEV (reference sequence). CDR3 sequence: CASSFVIAGHTQYF. The CDR3 DNA reads TGTGCCAGCAGTTTCGTAATAGCGGGACATACGCAGTATTTT.

The chain carries TRBV27 and TRBJ1-5, with TRBD1 matching over 9 bases. Unmatched junction bases numbered 10, after V lost 4 bases and J lost 3 bases. Germline V lookup: CDR1 MNHEY, CDR2 SMNVEV (reference sequence). CDR3 length: 17 residues. CDR3 amino acids: CASSSLPGTGPNQPQHF. The CDR3 DNA is TGTGCCAGCAGTTCACTCCCCGGGACAGGGCCCAATCAGCCCCAGCATTTT.

The chain employs TRBV28 and TRBJ2-2; unclear D gene. Looked up from germline, CDR1 is MDHEN and CDR2 is SYDVKM. The CDR3 is 12 amino acids. The ends were cut back, 4 bases at V and 5 bases at J, with 5 bases in the middle. The CDR3 DNA follows: TGTGCCAGCAGTTCCCAAACCGGGGAGCTGTTTTTT. This translates into CASSSQTGELFF.

This clone has a handful of counts. The V and J genes are TRBV7-2 and TRBJ2-2, with D possibly being TRBD2 (6 bases). Germline V CDR1 and CDR2: SGHTA, FQGNSA. Trimming left V 1 base short and J 5 bases short, with 14 bases between. CDR3 length: 16 amino acids. CDR3 region: CASSLVRGMGTGELFF. In nucleotides, the CDR3 is TGTGCCAGCAGCTTAGTACGGGGGATGGGGACCGGGGAGCTGTTTTTT.

The chain couples TRBV3-1 (or the pseudogene TRBV3-2) to TRBJ1-1; D is perhaps TRBD1 (5 bases). V shed 0 bases and J shed 1 base, with 9 bases lying between them. Germline CDR1 and CDR2: LGHDT and YNNKEL (reference sequence). The CDR3 sequence is 15 residues long. CDR3 in amino acids: CASSQEWGGNTEAFF. In nucleotides, the CDR3 is TGTGCCAGCAGCCAAGAATGGGGGGGGAACACTGAAGCTTTCTTT.

This chain joins TRBV18 and TRBJ1-1, with 7 bases matching TRBD1. Germline values: CDR1 KGHSH, CDR2 LQKENI. The CDR3 consists of 14 residues. The V segment lost 4 bases and the J segment 5 bases; nucleotides outside the gene matches: 7. The CDR3 protein is CASSLRQGGTEAFF. The CDR3 coding sequence is TGTGCCAGCTCACTACGACAGGGAGGTACTGAAGCTTTCTTT.

V and J are TRBV6-5 and TRBJ2-1; 9 nucleotides line up with TRBD2. V lost 10 bases, J lost 3 bases, and 7 bases stayed unmatched. CDR3 size: 14 residues. Germline V CDR1 and CDR2: MNHEY, SVGAGI. The CDR3 region is CAKTLAGDYNEQFF. The CDR3, as DNA: TGTGCCAAGACGTTAGCGGGGGACTACAATGAGCAGTTCTTC.